This is a list of T cell receptor beta chains from one sample in a study of T cell changes during pregnancy in multiple sclerosis. Repertoires were generated with immunoSEQ multiplex PCR, while TCRdb's copy carries only in-frame clones and drops some. Of tens of thousands of clones in the sample, over 80% are singletons; the top ten hold less than 3.5%. Material: peripheral blood, obtained in the third trimester of pregnancy. The origin of the receptors is a female donor in good health, enrolled as a control in a pregnancy study. CDR3s include the opening cysteine and the closing phenylalanine or tryptophan. A D gene is named only where the DNA matches it firmly. Some rows mark clone size as missing; the rest say once, few, many or name a class of expanded clone.

clone_size j_call d_call v_call cdr3_nt cdr3_aa
NA TRBJ1-1 NA TRBV7-9 TGTGCCAGCAGCTTCATGGGCCTGTTGAACACTGAAGCTTTCTTT CASSFMGLLNTEAFF
once TRBJ2-1 TRBD2 TRBV6-4 TGTGCCAGCAGAGAAATAGCGGGACCCTACAATGAGCAGTTCTTC CASREIAGPYNEQFF
NA TRBJ1-5 NA TRBV19 TGTGCCAGTAGTATAGAGGCGCAGGGGTGGAATCAGCCCCAGCATTTT CASSIEAQGWNQPQHF
NA TRBJ1-1 TRBD1 TRBV28 TGTGCCAGCAGTTCGGACAGGGGGGTGAACACTGAAGCTTTCTTT CASSSDRGVNTEAFF
NA TRBJ2-2 TRBD1 TRBV5-4 TGTGCCAGCAGTGAATGGACAGGGCGGACCGGGGAGCTGTTTTTT CASSEWTGRTGELFF
NA TRBJ2-5 TRBD2 TRBV7-2 TGTGCCAGCAGCTCCAGACTAGCGGGGTTCCAAGAGACCCAGTACTTC CASSSRLAGFQETQYF
NA TRBJ2-7 TRBD1 TRBV7-9 TGTGCCAGCAGCAATACGCAGGGGGCTACCCGCCTATACGAGCAGTACTTC CASSNTQGATRLYEQYF
NA TRBJ2-3 TRBD2 TRBV7-6 TGTGCCAGCAGCCCCGGGCTCGGGGGGAGCACAGATACGCAGTATTTT CASSPGLGGSTDTQYF
NA TRBJ1-4 TRBD1 TRBV28 TGTGCCAGCAGTTACGACAGGGGTAATGAAAAACTGTTTTTT CASSYDRGNEKLFF
NA TRBJ2-3 TRBD1 TRBV7-3 TGTGCCAGCAGCTGGACAGGGCCGACAGATACGCAGTATTTT CASSWTGPTDTQYF
NA TRBJ1-1 TRBD1 TRBV5-4 TGTGCCAGCAGCTCCGACAGGGAGGCTTTCTTT CASSSDREAFF
NA TRBJ2-4 NA TRBV20-1 TGCAGTGCTAGGGACAGAAACATTCAGTACTTC CSARDRNIQYF
NA TRBJ1-2 TRBD1 TRBV28 TGTGCCAGCAGACCCGACAGGGACTCGGAATACACCTTC CASRPDRDSEYTF
NA TRBJ2-5 NA TRBV5-1 TGCGCCAGCTTCCGAGAGACCCAGTACTTC CASFRETQYF
NA TRBJ2-7 NA TRBV19 TGTGCCAGTAGTTCCCGCCACCGGGACTACGAGCAGTACTTC CASSSRHRDYEQYF
NA TRBJ2-7 NA TRBV10-2 TGCGCCAGCGCGGCGACAGTGCTCTACGAGCAGTACTTC CASAATVLYEQYF
NA TRBJ1-3 NA TRBV4-1 TGCGCCAGCAGCCAAGAATTGTGGACAGTCGGTGGAAACACCATATATTTT CASSQELWTVGGNTIYF
NA TRBJ1-2 NA TRBV2 TGTGCCAGCCATAAATGGGACATCTTTCCCTTC CASHKWDIFPF
NA TRBJ2-5 TRBD2 TRBV5-1 TGCGCCAGCAGCCCCGGGGGGGAGCAAGAGACCCAGTACTTC CASSPGGEQETQYF
NA TRBJ2-5 NA TRBV29-1 TGCAGCGCCAGGGGTCAAGAGACCCAGTACTTC CSARGQETQYF
medium-sized TRBJ2-2 TRBD2 TRBV28 TGTGCCAGCAGTAGGACTAGCGCAGCCGGGGAGCTGTTTTTT CASSRTSAAGELFF
NA TRBJ1-1 NA TRBV7-3 TGTGCCAGCAGCTTAACTGGAGGGACTGAAGCTTTCTTT CASSLTGGTEAFF
NA TRBJ2-3 TRBD2 TRBV4-1 TGCGCCAGCAGCCGGGGGACTAGCGACGTGACAGATACGCAGTATTTT CASSRGTSDVTDTQYF
NA TRBJ2-3 TRBD2 TRBV28 TGTGCCAGCAGTTTAGGACTAGCGGGAGTTTCCGGAGATACGCAGTATTTT CASSLGLAGVSGDTQYF
NA TRBJ1-5 NA TRBV10-3 TGTGCCATCAGTGAGTCGAGGCAGATTAGCAATCAGCCCCAGCATTTT CAISESRQISNQPQHF
NA TRBJ2-1 TRBD2 TRBV11-2 TGTGCCAGCAGCTTAGATTTGGGTCTAGCGGGATACAATGAGCAGTTCTTC CASSLDLGLAGYNEQFF
NA TRBJ1-1 TRBD1 TRBV15 TGTGCCACCAGCAGAACCGCCCAAACCGGGACAGGGAATGCTGAAGCTTTCTTT CATSRTAQTGTGNAEAFF
NA TRBJ2-3 NA TRBV6-5 TGTGCCAGCAGTTACTCTCTAGGGGCCACAGATACGCAGTATTTT CASSYSLGATDTQYF
NA TRBJ2-2 NA TRBV5-1 TGCGCCAGCAATGGAGGGGTCACAGGGAACACCGGGGAGCTGTTTTTT CASNGGVTGNTGELFF
NA TRBJ2-7 TRBD2 TRBV27 TGTGCCAGCACCAGCTATAGCGGGAGGCTCGACGAGCAGTACTTC CASTSYSGRLDEQYF